Below, 6 T cell receptor beta chains from the same sample are listed, as sequenced in a study of blood T cell repertoires in COVID-19. This table comes from immunoSEQ multiplex PCR, and its TCRdb copy is limited to in-frame clones, with some not included. Of 200,000 to 250,000 clones listed, around 84% were seen once; the top ten hold 3% to 3.5%. Sequencing was carried out using peripheral blood. These receptors were taken from a man aged 55 to 70 with acute or convalescent COVID-19.

V usage is TRBV24-1 and J usage is TRBJ2-3; the match to TRBD2 covers 16 bases. The trim removed 10 bases at V and 0 bases at J, leaving 6 bases unmatched. There are 17 residues in the CDR3. Per the germline V gene, CDR1 is KGHDR and CDR2 is SFDVKD. CDR3 sequence reads: CATPGTSGGDSTDTQYF. The CDR3 DNA is TGTGCCACACCCGGGACTAGCGGGGGGGATAGCACAGATACGCAGTATTTT.

CDR3: CASSVLIGTSWVDTQYF. The CDR3 DNA reads as TGTGCCAGCAGTGTTTTAATTGGGACTAGCTGGGTAGATACGCAGTATTTT. The chain employs TRBV6-1 and TRBJ2-3; 9 bases agree with TRBD2. The CDR3 runs 17 residues. V shed 4 bases and J 5 bases; nucleotides not matched to a gene: 13. The germline V gene encodes CDR1 MNHNS and CDR2 SASEGT.

This clone was seen a few times. The V and J genes are TRBV7-2 and TRBJ1-4; 11 positions agree with TRBD1. This CDR3 is 17 amino acids long. Trimming at V came to 5 bases and at J to 10 bases, leaving 15 bases not matched to a gene. Germline V lookup: CDR1 SGHTA, CDR2 FQGNSA. The CDR3 loop is CASSRSGTGGEYGKLFF. The DNA for the CDR3 is TGTGCCAGCAGCCGCTCCGGGACAGGGGGGGAGTATGGAAAACTGTTTTTT.

A few counts support this clone. The rearrangement joins TRBV9 to TRBJ1-2, with 7 bases identical to TRBD1. The CDR3 length is 15 residues. The J segment lost 2 bases and the V segment lost 0 bases, leaving 4 bases of the junction unmatched. Germline V gene sequence: CDR1 SGDLS, CDR2 YYNGEE. The CDR3 DNA reads as TGTGCCAGCAGCGTAGGACAGGGACCCAACTATGGCTACACCTTC. It specifies CASSVGQGPNYGYTF.

This sequence joins TRBV7-2 and TRBJ1-2; 11 bases match TRBD1. The V gene's germline CDR1 is SGHTA and CDR2 FQGNSA. This CDR3 has 17 amino acids. The J segment lost 2 bases and the V segment lost 5 bases, leaving 10 bases of the junction unmatched. CDR3 protein: CASSPVGTGGSNYGYTF. The CDR3 DNA is TGTGCCAGCAGCCCCGTTGGGACAGGGGGTTCGAACTATGGCTACACCTTC. Complete variable domain (other parts from reference TRBV7-2 and TRBJ1-2): GAGVSQSPSNKVTEKGKDVELRCDPISGHTALYWYRQSLGQGLEFLIYFQGNSAPDKSGLPSDRFSAERTGGSVSTLTIQRTQQEDSAVYLCASSPVGTGGSNYGYTFGSGTRLTVV.

The chain links TRBV11-2 to TRBJ2-7; 9 nucleotides line up with TRBD1. The germline gives CDR1 SGHAT, CDR2 FQNNGV. Trimming took 5 bases from V and 0 from J; bases not matched to a gene: 11. The CDR3 consists of 17 residues. The CDR3 region is CASSQVLQGALSYEQYF. The CDR3 DNA reads TGTGCCAGCAGCCAAGTACTACAGGGGGCCCTCTCCTACGAGCAGTACTTC. The full variable domain, in which reference TRBV11-2 and TRBJ2-7 provide the parts outside the CDR3, is EAGVAQSPRYKIIEKRQSVAFWCNPISGHATLYWYQQILGQGPKLLIQFQNNGVVDDSQLPKDRFSAERLKGVDSTLKIQPAKLEDSAVYLCASSQVLQGALSYEQYFGPGTRLTVT.